Following are 2 T cell receptor beta chains from one sample sequenced in a study of T cell responses to AZD1222 COVID-19 vaccine. Produced via immunoSEQ multiplex PCR; TCRdb's table is partial and in-frame only. The sample has 150,000 or so clones, 90% seen once. Here the sequenced sample was peripheral blood, taken 28 days after the second AZD1222 dose. The receptors shown here come from an adult who received the AZD1222 COVID-19 vaccine.

The V call is TRBV6-5, the J call TRBJ1-2; 8 bases fit TRBD1. Germline V lookup: CDR1 MNHEY, CDR2 SVGAGI. V shed 4 bases and J 8 bases; nucleotides not matched to a gene: 15. CDR3 length: 16 amino acids. The CDR3 coding sequence is TGTGCCAGCAGTTTACGACCCGAGGACAGGGCTGGCGGCTACACCTTC. This sequence encodes CASSLRPEDRAGGYTF.

The genes are TRBV2 and TRBJ1-2, with a possible D match to TRBD1 (5 bases). The CDR3 has 16 amino acids. Germline V CDR1 and CDR2: SNHLY, FYNNEI. V was cut by 0 bases and J by 5 bases, with 16 bases left in between. The CDR3 DNA reads as TGTGCCAGCAGTGAAGCGGTGGGGCAGGGCCTTTATGGCTACACCTTC. Translating gives CASSEAVGQGLYGYTF.